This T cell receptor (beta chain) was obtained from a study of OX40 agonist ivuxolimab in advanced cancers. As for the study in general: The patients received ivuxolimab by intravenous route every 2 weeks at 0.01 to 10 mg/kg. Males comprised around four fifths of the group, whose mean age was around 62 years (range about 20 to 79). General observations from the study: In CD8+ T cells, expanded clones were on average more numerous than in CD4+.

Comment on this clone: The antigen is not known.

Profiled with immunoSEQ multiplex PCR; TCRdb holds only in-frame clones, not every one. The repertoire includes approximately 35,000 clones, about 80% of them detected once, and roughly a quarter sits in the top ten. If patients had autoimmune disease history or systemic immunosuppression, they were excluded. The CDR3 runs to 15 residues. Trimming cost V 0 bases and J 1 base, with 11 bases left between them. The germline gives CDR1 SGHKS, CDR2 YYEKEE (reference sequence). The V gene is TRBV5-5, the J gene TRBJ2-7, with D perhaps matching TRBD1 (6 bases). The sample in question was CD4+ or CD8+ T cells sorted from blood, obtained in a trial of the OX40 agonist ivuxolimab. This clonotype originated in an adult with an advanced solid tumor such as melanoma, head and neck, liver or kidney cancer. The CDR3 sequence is CASSLVAQGSYEQYF. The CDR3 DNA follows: TGTGCCAGCAGCTTGGTTGCACAGGGATCCTACGAGCAGTACTTC.